This T cell receptor beta chain was sequenced for a study of tumor-infiltrating lymphocytes in localized non-small cell lung cancer. The wider study: The cohort mixed smokers and never-smokers, several histologies, and some post-neoadjuvant-chemotherapy samples. Resected tumor was paired with non-adjacent uninvolved lung from the same patient. Study-wide results and caveats: Tumor T-cell fraction was not associated with recurrence-free survival. No T-cell fraction difference was seen between IM1 and IM2 tumors.

About this clone: The target antigen is unknown.

Some clones are missing from TCRdb's copy, which holds only in-frame ones; the method was immunoSEQ multiplex PCR. Of 15,000 to 20,000 clones detected, over 70% appear once; the ten largest clones hold roughly 5%. There are 12 residues in the CDR3. The V gene's germline CDR1 is SGHTA and CDR2 FQGNSA. The V gene lost 5 bases and the J gene lost 11 bases, with 13 bases spanning the gap. The chain employs TRBV7-2 and TRBJ1-3, with no clear D. This TCR came from a human donor with non-small cell lung cancer. The sample consisted of lung tumor tissue. The CDR3 coding sequence is TGTGCCAGCAGCCCCTCCGACGTCCCCATATATTTT. It codes for CASSPSDVPIYF.